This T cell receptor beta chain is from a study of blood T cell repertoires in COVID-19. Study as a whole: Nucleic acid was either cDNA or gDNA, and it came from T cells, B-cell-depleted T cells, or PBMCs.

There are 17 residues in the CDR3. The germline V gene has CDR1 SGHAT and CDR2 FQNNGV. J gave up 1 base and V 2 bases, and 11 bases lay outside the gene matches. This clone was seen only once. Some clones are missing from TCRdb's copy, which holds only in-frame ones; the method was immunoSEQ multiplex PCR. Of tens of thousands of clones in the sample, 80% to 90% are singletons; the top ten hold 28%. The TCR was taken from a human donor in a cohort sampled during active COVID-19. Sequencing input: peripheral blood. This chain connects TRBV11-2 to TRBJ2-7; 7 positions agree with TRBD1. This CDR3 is CASSLPPDRIFSYEQYF. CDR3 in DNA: TGTGCCAGCAGCTTACCCCCGGACAGGATATTTTCCTACGAGCAGTACTTC.